This T cell receptor (beta chain) was observed in a study of T cell repertoires in cytomegalovirus infection. Study background: A matching HLA type, together with CMV infection, was signaled by public TCR beta signatures.

TCRdb called the reads again in MiXCR, with one record for every CDR3 protein. The sample records around 330,000 distinct CDR3 sequences, roughly a sixth being singletons. In germline, CDR1 is DFQATT, CDR2 SNEGSKA (reference sequence). Trimming removed 1 base at V and 5 bases at J, with 15 bases between. The CDR3 consists of 15 residues. Remarks on this clonotype: Its antigen is unknown.

Whole-study results and caveats: Of the TCR beta families, the public ones yielded a cumulative frequency that identified carriers of CMV plus the relevant HLA. The ex vivo response was dominated by HLA-C-restricted CMV-specific TCR beta clonotypes.

This clonotype originated in a human donor in good health (CMV status not recorded). Some clones in this sample may be carry-over from other donors' samples. The chain links TRBV20-1 to TRBJ1-5; D remains ambiguous. The material sequenced was PBMCs. The CDR3 DNA sequence: TGCAGTGCTAGAGTCCCAGGCCCTGGGTATCAGCCCCAGCATTTT. It specifies CSARVPGPGYQPQHF.